This passage covers 19 T cell receptor beta chains from one sample sequenced in a study of blood T cell repertoires in COVID-19. Clones were read by immunoSEQ multiplex PCR, and TCRdb kept only the in-frame ones, dropping some. The repertoire has 29,000 or so clones, about 88% of them found once; the top ten carry 9% to 10%. The sequenced material came from peripheral blood. The receptors shown here come from a human donor in a cohort sampled during active COVID-19.

J is TRBJ1-6 and V is TRBV19; D is unclear. The CDR3 contains 14 residues. Germline V gene data show CDR1 as LNHDA and CDR2 as SQIVND (reference sequence). V lost 3 bases to trimming and J lost 3 bases, with 6 bases between them. For the CDR3, the DNA is TGTGCCAGTAGTATTCAGGTCTATAATTCACCCCTCCACTTT. This codes for CASSIQVYNSPLHF. Together with reference TRBV19 and TRBJ1-6, the CDR3 gives the full variable domain: DGGITQSPKYLFRKEGQNVTLSCEQNLNHDAMYWYRQDPGQGLRLIYYSQIVNDFQKGDIAEGYSVSREKKESFPLTVTSAQKNPTAFYLCASSIQVYNSPLHFGNGTRLTVT.

The DNA of the CDR3 is TGTGCCATCAGTGAGTCGCGCACTGAAGCTTTCTTT. This codes for CAISESRTEAFF. The rearrangement uses TRBV10-3 and TRBJ1-1; D is unclear. Per the germline V gene, CDR1 is ENHRY and CDR2 is SYGVKD. Deletions cut 0 bases from V and 4 bases from J, with 3 bases between. The CDR3 length is 12 residues.

V gene TRBV7-9 combines with J gene TRBJ1-2; unclear D gene. The germline gives CDR1 SEHNR, CDR2 FQNEAQ (reference sequence). V was pared by 5 bases and J by 2 bases, with 12 bases between. The CDR3 covers 14 residues. For the CDR3, the DNA is TGTGCCAGCAGCCTACTTGCGGGGAACTATGGCTACACCTTC. Translating it yields CASSLLAGNYGYTF.

This chain connects TRBV9 to TRBJ2-5, with 12 bases matching TRBD2. Germline V gives CDR1 SGDLS, CDR2 YYNGEE. With V trimmed by 4 bases and J by 0 bases, 16 bases remained unmatched. The CDR3 contains 20 residues. This CDR3 reads CASSPSRTTSGGWYQETQYF. The CDR3 bases are TGTGCCAGCAGCCCCTCAAGGACCACTAGCGGGGGGTGGTACCAAGAGACCCAGTACTTC.

The V and J genes are TRBV21-1 and TRBJ1-1. TRBV21-1 is a listed pseudogene. This CDR3 contains 18 residues. CDR3 nucleotides: TGTGCCAGCAGCAAAGGAGGGGTCTGGGGGGTTAAGAACACTGAAGCTTTCTTT. Protein sequence: CASSKGGVWGVKNTEAFF.

This chain joins TRBV7-2 and TRBJ2-2; no reliable D call. V was shortened by 5 bases and J by 4 bases, with 5 bases between the two germline ends. Germline CDR1 SGHTA, CDR2 FQGNSA. CDR3 length: 12 amino acids. The CDR3 bases are TGTGCCAGCAGCCGTCGCACCGGGGAGCTGTTTTTT. This codes for CASSRRTGELFF. Variable domain in full (rest from reference TRBV7-2 and TRBJ2-2): GAGVSQSPSNKVTEKGKDVELRCDPISGHTALYWYRQSLGQGLEFLIYFQGNSAPDKSGLPSDRFSAERTGGSVSTLTIQRTQQEDSAVYLCASSRRTGELFFGEGSRLTVL.

V and J are TRBV5-1 and TRBJ2-5; 13 bases agree with TRBD2. The CDR3 is 17 residues long. The J segment lost 4 bases and the V segment lost 0 bases, leaving 6 bases of the junction unmatched. The V gene's germline CDR1 is SGHRS and CDR2 YFSETQ. The CDR3 loop reads CASSLGLAGGVSETQYF. The DNA for the CDR3 is TGCGCCAGCAGCTTGGGACTAGCGGGGGGCGTGTCAGAGACCCAGTACTTC. Using reference TRBV5-1 and TRBJ2-5 for the parts outside the CDR3, the full variable domain is KAGVTQTPRYLIKTRGQQVTLSCSPISGHRSVSWYQQTPGQGLQFLFEYFSETQRNKGNFPGRFSGRQFSNSRSEMNVSTLELGDSALYLCASSLGLAGGVSETQYFGPGTRLLVL.

The rearrangement joins TRBV5-4 to TRBJ2-1, with 9 bases lining up with TRBD2. This CDR3 has 15 amino acids. Trimming cost V 0 bases and J 7 bases; bases outside gene matches: 5. Germline V CDR1 and CDR2: SGHNT, YYREEE (reference sequence). CDR3 nucleotides: TGTGCCAGCAGCTTGGATAGCGGGGGTGGAAATGAGCAGTTCTTC. It encodes CASSLDSGGGNEQFF.

V is TRBV4-2 and J is TRBJ2-1; TRBD2 matches at 11 bases. This CDR3 is built from 17 residues. The trim removed 4 bases at V and 5 bases at J, leaving 10 bases unmatched. From germline, CDR1 is LGHNA and CDR2 YNFKEQ. CDR3 loop: CASSRGTSGPWHNEQFF. The CDR3 coding sequence is TGTGCCAGCAGCCGAGGGACTAGCGGACCTTGGCACAATGAGCAGTTCTTC.

The V gene is TRBV2, the J gene TRBJ2-1; 8 bases align to TRBD2. The length of the CDR3 is 14 residues. CDR1 is SNHLY and CDR2 is FYNNEI in the germline V gene. With V trimmed by 4 bases and J by 6 bases, 5 bases remained unmatched. The CDR3 DNA reads TGTGCCAGCAGTGTGGGGACTAGGGGCAATGAGCAGTTCTTC. It encodes CASSVGTRGNEQFF.

The chain combines TRBV18 with TRBJ2-5; D remains ambiguous. The CDR3 is 11 amino acids. V lost 5 bases and J 2 bases, leaving 3 bases between the germline ends. Germline CDR1 KGHSH, CDR2 LQKENI. CDR3: CASSSQETQYF. CDR3 in DNA: TGTGCCAGCTCATCGCAAGAGACCCAGTACTTC. The complete variable domain, with remaining parts taken from reference TRBV18 and TRBJ2-5, reads NAGVMQNPRHLVRRRGQEARLRCSPMKGHSHVYWYRQLPEEGLKFMVYLQKENIIDESGMPKERFSAEFPKEGPSILRIQQVVRGDSAAYFCASSSQETQYFGPGTRLLVL.

The chain combines TRBV5-5 with TRBJ2-1, with D maybe TRBD1 (5 bases). Germline CDR1 is SGHKS and CDR2 is YYEKEE (reference sequence). The CDR3 consists of 14 residues. V dropped 0 bases and J dropped 4 bases, with 8 bases sitting between them. The CDR3 loop reads CASSLGQQYNEQFF. DNA of the CDR3: TGTGCCAGCAGCTTGGGACAGCAATACAATGAGCAGTTCTTC.

The chain recombines TRBV30 with TRBJ1-2; a weak D match, TRBD1 (6 bases). This CDR3 region has 11 residues. Looked up from germline, CDR1 is GTSNPN and CDR2 is SVGIG (reference sequence). The V end was cut by 5 bases, the J end by 7 bases, with 11 bases between. CDR3 nucleotide sequence: TGTGCCTGGCGGGGGGCTCCTGGCTACACCTTC. It translates to CAWRGAPGYTF. Using reference TRBV30 and TRBJ1-2 for the parts outside the CDR3, the full variable domain is SQTIHQWPATLVQPVGSPLSLECTVEGTSNPNLYWYRQAAGRGLQLLFYSVGIGQISSEVPQNLSASRPQDRQFILSSKKLLLSDSGFYLCAWRGAPGYTFGSGTRLTVV.

The chain has TRBV4-3 and TRBJ1-2; D not resolved. Germline CDR1 LGHNA, CDR2 YSLEER. This CDR3 spans 14 amino acids. Between the trimmed V and J ends, which lost 1 base and 7 bases, there was a span of 13 bases. DNA for the CDR3: TGCGCCAGCAGCCAAGGATGGGAAGGAGGTGGCTACACCTTC. It yields the protein CASSQGWEGGGYTF.

This chain connects TRBV5-6 to TRBJ1-2; 7 bases agree with TRBD1. The CDR3 runs to 15 residues. The germline V gene encodes CDR1 SGHDT and CDR2 YYEEEE. With V trimmed by 3 bases and J by 1 base, 6 bases remained unmatched. CDR3 protein: CASSSQGVNNYGYTF. CDR3 nucleotide sequence: TGTGCCAGCAGCTCTCAGGGGGTTAATAACTATGGCTACACCTTC. Combining the CDR3 with reference TRBV5-6 and TRBJ1-2 gives the whole variable domain DAGVTQSPTHLIKTRGQQVTLRCSPKSGHDTVSWYQQALGQGPQFIFQYYEEEERQRGNFPDRFSGHQFPNYSSELNVNALLLGDSALYLCASSSQGVNNYGYTFGSGTRLTVV.

This chain links TRBV19 with TRBJ2-5; D is undetermined. CDR1 is LNHDA and CDR2 is SQIVND in the germline V gene (reference sequence). The V end was cut by 1 base, the J end by 6 bases, with 9 bases between. This CDR3 spans 13 amino acids. Written as DNA, the CDR3 is TGTGCCAGTAGTATAGGAGTGTTGAAGACCCAGTACTTC. As protein: CASSIGVLKTQYF.

V is TRBV27 and J is TRBJ2-3, with D hard to call. Germline V gene sequence: CDR1 MNHEY, CDR2 SMNVEV (reference sequence). The CDR3 extends over 13 amino acids. V was cut by 3 bases and J by 9 bases, with 13 bases left in between. Here the CDR3 reads CASSFSSARTQYF. DNA for the CDR3: TGTGCCAGCAGTTTTTCCAGCGCAAGGACGCAGTATTTT.

The rearrangement joins TRBV10-3 to TRBJ2-2; D remains unclear. Germline CDR1 reads ENHRY; CDR2 reads SYGVKD. V gave up 4 bases and J gave up 4 bases, with 10 bases separating them. This CDR3 is built from 14 residues. DNA for the CDR3: TGTGCCATCAGTGCCGGGTCCTCCACCGGGGAGCTGTTTTTT. It codes for CAISAGSSTGELFF.

This clone was recorded once. The V gene is TRBV10-1, the J gene TRBJ1-2; 7 positions match TRBD1. Germline CDR1 reads WNHNN; CDR2 reads SYGVQD (reference sequence). After removal of 7 bases from V and 4 bases from J, the junction contained 6 bases not matched to a gene. The CDR3 loop spans 13 amino acids. Here the CDR3 DNA reads TGCGCCAGCACCGAACAGGGGATCTATGGCTACACCTTC. Translating it yields CASTEQGIYGYTF.